This T cell receptor beta chain was sequenced for a study of cytomegalovirus exposure and HLA in healthy donors. V was pared by 6 bases and J by 0 bases, with 3 bases of the junction left unmatched. This CDR3 has 14 amino acids. Germline V lookup: CDR1 GTSNPN, CDR2 SVGIG (reference sequence). About this clone itself: Its antigen remains unidentified.

Study-level points and caveats: The only immune exposure information that was available was CMV serostatus.

Vbeta (60) and Jbeta (13) primers were used in the PCR. The data were produced by immunoSEQ multiplex PCR, yet TCRdb's version contains in-frame clones alone and is incomplete. Found here are about 92,000 clones, roughly 74% of them singletons; the top ten hold approximately 16%. Each donor was healthy, and each was a bone marrow donor. The clonotype comes from a woman between 18 and 29 years old in good health and CMV-seropositive. Source material: PBMCs. J is TRBJ2-2 and V is TRBV30; 8 bases are a match to TRBD2. The CDR3 loop is CACPGRANTGELFF. The CDR3 DNA sequence: TGTGCCTGCCCCGGGAGGGCGAACACCGGGGAGCTGTTTTTT. The entire variable domain, with the rest obtained from reference TRBV30 and TRBJ2-2, is as follows: SQTIHQWPATLVQPVGSPLSLECTVEGTSNPNLYWYRQAAGRGLQLLFYSVGIGQISSEVPQNLSASRPQDRQFILSSKKLLLSDSGFYLCACPGRANTGELFFGEGSRLTVL.